This is a list of T cell receptor beta chains from one sample in a study of cytomegalovirus exposure and HLA in healthy donors. Sequenced by immunoSEQ multiplex PCR; TCRdb stores in-frame clones only, minus some. The data show roughly 280,000 clones, around 66% seen once. Sequenced sample: PBMCs. These receptors were taken from a female donor in good health and CMV-seronegative. Each CDR3 is given with its conserved first and last residue. Fields, in order: D gene, J gene, clone size, V gene, CDR3 DNA, CDR3 protein. D genes are given only for firm matches. Rows give clone size only sometimes, using once, few, many, or a class for an expanded clone.

.	TRBJ1-1	.	TRBV29-1	TGCAGCGTTGGGCCTAGCCCTTACCTCGACACTGAAGCTTTCTTT	CSVGPSPYLDTEAFF
TRBD2	TRBJ2-1	.	TRBV18	TGTGCCAGCTCCCGAGGTGCGGGAGTCAATGAGCAGTTCTTC	CASSRGAGVNEQFF
.	TRBJ2-5	once	TRBV5-4	TGTGCCAGCAGCTTAGCGGGTCGGAGGCCTCCAGGGAGGGAGACCCAGTACTTC	CASSLAGRRPPGRETQYF
TRBD2	TRBJ2-5	.	TRBV28	TGTGCCAGCAGTTTCATGACTAGCGCAACACAAGAGACCCAGTACTTC	CASSFMTSATQETQYF
.	TRBJ2-7	.	TRBV7-9	TGTGCCAGCAGTCCAATCATGTCCTACGAGCAGTACTTC	CASSPIMSYEQYF
.	TRBJ1-1	.	TRBV2	TGTGCCAGCAGTTGGGGGGGGGACACTGAAGCTTTCTTT	CASSWGGDTEAFF
.	TRBJ1-1	.	TRBV27	TGTGCCAGCAGTTTGGGGGGTCTGAACACTGAAGCTTTCTTT	CASSLGGLNTEAFF
.	TRBJ1-1	few	TRBV7-9	TGTGCCAGCAGCCTGACTCACCCCAACACTGAAGCTTTCTTT	CASSLTHPNTEAFF
TRBD1	TRBJ1-1	few	TRBV30	TGTGCCTGGAGCCTGACAGGGACGGGCACTGAAGCTTTCTTT	CAWSLTGTGTEAFF
TRBD1	TRBJ2-3	.	TRBV5-4	TGTGCCAGCAGCGCGACTGGACAGGTTAGCACAGATACGCAGTATTTT	CASSATGQVSTDTQYF
TRBD2	TRBJ2-5	.	TRBV9	TGTGCCAGCAGCGTGGGTGCGGGAGAAGTTGGAGAGACCCAGTACTTC	CASSVGAGEVGETQYF
.	TRBJ2-1	.	TRBV27	TGTGCCAGCAGTTGGGGTCGGGGAGATTACAATGAGCAGTTCTTC	CASSWGRGDYNEQFF
.	TRBJ1-2	.	TRBV19	TGTGCCAGTAGTTTCGGGAACCAAAATGGCTACACCTTC	CASSFGNQNGYTF
.	TRBJ1-1	.	TRBV19	TGTGCCAGTAGAACGGGGGGAAGTGAAGCTTTCTTT	CASRTGGSEAFF
TRBD1	TRBJ2-6	.	TRBV7-2	TGTGCCAGCAGCTTAGCGGGGAGTCTCGACAGGGGGCCGGCTTTC	CASSLAGSLDRGPAF
.	TRBJ2-7	.	TRBV28	TGTGCCAGCTCCGGGATCCAATCTACCAACGAGCAGTACTTC	CASSGIQSTNEQYF
.	TRBJ1-2	.	TRBV5-1	TGCGCCAGCAGCTTGGCTGGAGGAGGCTACACCTTC	CASSLAGGGYTF
.	TRBJ1-1	.	TRBV12-5	TGTGCTAGCGACCTAGGAGGTAATTGGAACACTGAAGCTTTCTTT	CASDLGGNWNTEAFF
TRBD1	TRBJ1-2	.	TRBV11-3	TGTGCCAGCAGCTTCGCAGGGACAGGGGCCGGGTATGGCTACACCTTC	CASSFAGTGAGYGYTF
TRBD2	TRBJ2-2	few	TRBV4-2	TGTGCCAGCAGCCTCCCGGAAAGCGGGAGTGCTTCCGCCGGGGAGCTGTTTTTT	CASSLPESGSASAGELFF
.	TRBJ1-4	.	TRBV2	TGTGCCAGCAGGGAACAGGGTGCTCCTAATGAAAAACTGTTTTTT	CASREQGAPNEKLFF
TRBD2	TRBJ2-1	.	TRBV9	TGTGCCAGCAGCCAACTAGCGGAGTCCTACAATGAGCAGTTCTTC	CASSQLAESYNEQFF
TRBD2	TRBJ2-1	once	TRBV2	TGTGCCAGCAGAGAGACTAGCGGTTTTGATAATGAGCAGTTCTTC	CASRETSGFDNEQFF
.	TRBJ1-5	few	TRBV27	TGTGCCAGCAGAGACTTATGGAATCAGCCCCAGCATTTT	CASRDLWNQPQHF
.	TRBJ2-7	.	TRBV18	TGTGCCAGCTCACGTGGCCCGATCGAGCAGTACTTC	CASSRGPIEQYF
TRBD2	TRBJ2-4	.	TRBV9	TGTGCCAGCAGCGTAGCGGGAGGCCTAGCCAAAAACATTCAGTACTTC	CASSVAGGLAKNIQYF
TRBD2	TRBJ2-7	.	TRBV10-3	TGTGCCATCAGTGCCCCGACTAGCGGGACGGCCGGGGGGCAGTACTTC	CAISAPTSGTAGGQYF
.	TRBJ1-2	.	TRBV30	TGTGCCTCCCCCCGGGGAGCAGAAGGCTACACCTTC	CASPRGAEGYTF
.	TRBJ1-6	.	TRBV5-6	TGTGCCAGCAGCTTGGGGGGAGGTTTCTCACCCCTCCACTTT	CASSLGGGFSPLHF
TRBD1	TRBJ1-5	.	TRBV28	TGTGCCAGCAGTTACAGGGGTAATCAGCCCCAGCATTTT	CASSYRGNQPQHF
TRBD1	TRBJ1-1	.	TRBV11-3	TGTGCCAGCAGCTTAGAAGGGGACAGGGAAGCTTTCTTT	CASSLEGDREAFF
TRBD1	TRBJ1-1	.	TRBV7-2	TGTGCCAGCAGCGGAGGATCAGGGGGCGGAGGAGCTTTCTTT	CASSGGSGGGGAFF
TRBD2	TRBJ2-3	.	TRBV28	TGTGCCAGCAGTTTAGGTACTAGCGCCATAGATACGCAGTATTTT	CASSLGTSAIDTQYF
TRBD2	TRBJ2-7	.	TRBV10-1	TGCGCCAGCAGTGAAGCCGGGACTAGCGGAAAACACGGTACGCAGCAGTACTTC	CASSEAGTSGKHGTQQYF
.	TRBJ1-2	few	TRBV6-1	TGTGCCAGCAGTGGAAGAGGTCAGACGGATTATGGCTACACCTTC	CASSGRGQTDYGYTF
TRBD1	TRBJ2-1	.	TRBV5-4	TGTGCCAGCAGCCTCAGGGGGCCCTCCTACAATGAGCAGTTCTTC	CASSLRGPSYNEQFF